This T cell receptor (beta chain) comes out of a study of cytotoxic CD8 clonotypes in ibrutinib-treated CLL. As for the study in general: The study included about a dozen relapsed/refractory and more than 14 treatment-naive patients; roughly 18 had IGHV unmutated disease.

Whole-study findings and limits: Contraction or stability on treatment was seen for public clonotypes, which were uncommon.

With sequencing, the targeted depth ranged from 1 in 200,000 to 1 in 1 million T cells. Only in-frame clones appear in the TCRdb table, and some are missing; sequencing was by immunoSEQ multiplex PCR. The sample holds over 45,000 clones, 55% to 65% seen once. CDR1 is SEHNR and CDR2 is FQNEAQ in the germline V gene (reference sequence). The germline V and J ends were trimmed by 2 bases and 7 bases, with 23 bases remaining between them. There are 18 residues in the CDR3. The authors obtained approximately 2.2 micrograms of genomic DNA from cryopreserved PBMCs for TCR beta libraries. In its sample, this clone was seen a few times. The target antigen is unknown.

This material consisted of PBMCs, taken after 24 months of ibrutinib treatment. The V gene is TRBV7-9, the J gene TRBJ1-4, with D tentatively TRBD1 (6 bases). This TCR came from a human donor with chronic lymphocytic leukemia. The DNA for the CDR3 is TGTGCCAGCAGCTTAAGGAAGGGTAGACTTCGGGGGCGTGAAAAACTGTTTTTT. Translated, it gives CASSLRKGRLRGREKLFF.